The clone carrying this TCR beta chain was counted a few times. Its target is unknown. The CDR3 is 13 amino acids. V shed 4 bases and J shed 4 bases, with 11 bases lying between them. Germline CDR1 SGHTS, CDR2 YDEGEE. The data originate from a study of T cell responses to AZD1222 COVID-19 vaccine. Points from the study as a whole: Spike was spanned by vaccine-associated CD4 TCRs, with dominance at 160-218 and 743-854.

Repertoires were generated with immunoSEQ multiplex PCR, while TCRdb's copy carries only in-frame clones and drops some. Seen here are some 140,000 clones, 88% observed once, and the top ten hold 5% to 6%. The chain combines TRBV5-8 with TRBJ1-1; D is unresolved. This clonotype originated in an adult who received the AZD1222 COVID-19 vaccine. Source: peripheral blood, taken 28 days after the second AZD1222 dose. CDR3 bases: TGTGCCAGCAGCCGCGGACGGGCCACTGAAGCTTTCTTT. It codes for CASSRGRATEAFF.